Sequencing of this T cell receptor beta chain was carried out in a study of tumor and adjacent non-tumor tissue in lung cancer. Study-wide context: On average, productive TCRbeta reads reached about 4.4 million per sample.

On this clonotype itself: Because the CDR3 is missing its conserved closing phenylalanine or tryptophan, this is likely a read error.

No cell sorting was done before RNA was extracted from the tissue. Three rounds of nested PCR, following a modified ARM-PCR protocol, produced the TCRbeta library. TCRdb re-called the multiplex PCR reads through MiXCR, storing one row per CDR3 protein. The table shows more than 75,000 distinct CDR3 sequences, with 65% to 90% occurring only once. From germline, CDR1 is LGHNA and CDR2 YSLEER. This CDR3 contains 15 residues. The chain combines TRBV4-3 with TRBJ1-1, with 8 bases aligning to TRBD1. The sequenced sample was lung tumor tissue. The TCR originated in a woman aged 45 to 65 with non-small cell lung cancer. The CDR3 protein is CSSSQDHTDRAKAFL. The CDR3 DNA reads TGCTCCAGTAGCCAAGACCATACGGACAGGGCCAAAGCTTTCCTT.